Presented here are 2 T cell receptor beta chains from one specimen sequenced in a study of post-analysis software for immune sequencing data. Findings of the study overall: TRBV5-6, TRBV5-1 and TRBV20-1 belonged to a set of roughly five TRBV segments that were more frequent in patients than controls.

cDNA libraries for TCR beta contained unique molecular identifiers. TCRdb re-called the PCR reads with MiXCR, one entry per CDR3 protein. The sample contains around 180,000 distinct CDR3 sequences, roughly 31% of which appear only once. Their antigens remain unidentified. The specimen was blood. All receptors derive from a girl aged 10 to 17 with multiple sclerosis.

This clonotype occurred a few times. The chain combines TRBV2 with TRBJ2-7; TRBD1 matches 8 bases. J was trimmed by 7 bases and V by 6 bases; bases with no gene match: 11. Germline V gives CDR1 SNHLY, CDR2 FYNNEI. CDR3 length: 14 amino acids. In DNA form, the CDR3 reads TGTGCCAGCAGAGAGACAGGGGCTCCTCAAGAGCAGTACTTC. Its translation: CASRETGAPQEQYF.

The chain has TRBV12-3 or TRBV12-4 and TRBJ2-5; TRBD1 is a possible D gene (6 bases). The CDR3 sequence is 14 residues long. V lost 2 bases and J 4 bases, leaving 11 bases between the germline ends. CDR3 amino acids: CASSLSRGGETQYF. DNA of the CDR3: TGTGCCAGCAGTTTAAGCAGGGGTGGAGAGACCCAGTACTTC.